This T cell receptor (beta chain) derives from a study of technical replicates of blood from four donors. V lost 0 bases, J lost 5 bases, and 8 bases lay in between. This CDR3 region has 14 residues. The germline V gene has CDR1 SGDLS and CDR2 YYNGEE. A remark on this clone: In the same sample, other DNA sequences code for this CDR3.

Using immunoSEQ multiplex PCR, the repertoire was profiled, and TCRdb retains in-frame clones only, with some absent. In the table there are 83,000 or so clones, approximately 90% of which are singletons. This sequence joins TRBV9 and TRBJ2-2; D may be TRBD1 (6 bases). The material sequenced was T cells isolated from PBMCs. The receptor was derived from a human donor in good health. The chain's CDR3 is CASSVGGGTGELFF. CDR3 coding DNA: TGTGCCAGCAGCGTAGGAGGGGGTACCGGGGAGCTGTTTTTT.